The TCR beta chain described here comes from a study of blood T cells in healthy people across ages. Study-level background: The capture of about one barcoded beta molecule per two T cells was achieved by template switching. Findings and caveats of the study: Unsorted PBMC input precluded a conclusive naive versus antigen-experienced comparison.

Primed by a sample-barcoded 5' primer and a J-beta primer mix, a second PCR proceeded for 7 to 11 cycles. The template-switch adaptor, which had 12 random nucleotides, put a tag on each cDNA molecule. TCRdb re-called the 5' RACE reads with MiXCR, one entry per CDR3 protein. The sample holds approximately 670,000 distinct CDR3 sequences, 35% to 50% seen once. The germline gives CDR1 SEHNR, CDR2 FQNEAQ (reference sequence). The CDR3 sequence is 16 residues long. This clonotype was recorded only once. Its specificity is unknown. At one end, the junction sequence differs from germline, possibly due to a read error.

Input material: blood. The chain is built from TRBV7-9 and TRBJ2-1; TRBD2 might be the D (5 bases). The sequence was collected from a man older than 75 in good health. CDR3 sequence reads: CASSPGSGGSCNEQFF. The CDR3 region has the DNA TGTGCCAGCAGCCCCGGTTCTGGCGGGTCCTGCAATGAGCAGTTCTTC.